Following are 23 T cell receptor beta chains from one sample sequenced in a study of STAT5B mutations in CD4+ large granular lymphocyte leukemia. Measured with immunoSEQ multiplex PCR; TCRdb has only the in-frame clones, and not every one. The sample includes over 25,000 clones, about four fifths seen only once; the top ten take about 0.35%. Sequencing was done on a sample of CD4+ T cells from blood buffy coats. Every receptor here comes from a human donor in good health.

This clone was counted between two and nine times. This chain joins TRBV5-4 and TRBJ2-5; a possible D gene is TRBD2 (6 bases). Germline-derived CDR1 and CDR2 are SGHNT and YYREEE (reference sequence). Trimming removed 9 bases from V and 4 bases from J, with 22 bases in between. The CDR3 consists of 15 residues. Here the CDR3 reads CATQLGGAGGETQYF. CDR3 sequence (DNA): TGTGCCACCCAGCTTGGAGGGGCGGGTGGAGAGACCCAGTACTTC.

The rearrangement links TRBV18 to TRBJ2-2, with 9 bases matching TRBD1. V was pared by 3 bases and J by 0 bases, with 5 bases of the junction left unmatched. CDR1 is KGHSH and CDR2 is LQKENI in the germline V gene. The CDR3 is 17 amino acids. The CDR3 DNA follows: TGTGCCAGCTCACCTAAGAACAGGGGGCCGAACACCGGGGAGCTGTTTTTT. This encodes CASSPKNRGPNTGELFF.

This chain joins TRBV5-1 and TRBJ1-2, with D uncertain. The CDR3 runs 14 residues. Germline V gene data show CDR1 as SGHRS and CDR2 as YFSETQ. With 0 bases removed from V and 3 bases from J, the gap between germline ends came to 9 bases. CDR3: CASSLAGGDYGYTF. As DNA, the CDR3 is TGCGCCAGCAGCTTGGCGGGCGGAGACTATGGCTACACCTTC.

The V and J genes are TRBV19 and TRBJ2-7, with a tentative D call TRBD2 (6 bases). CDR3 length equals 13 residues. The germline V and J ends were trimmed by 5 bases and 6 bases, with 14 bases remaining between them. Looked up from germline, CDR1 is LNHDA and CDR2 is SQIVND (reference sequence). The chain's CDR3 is CASSSAGIGEQYF. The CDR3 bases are TGTGCCAGTAGTTCCGCGGGGATCGGCGAGCAGTACTTC.

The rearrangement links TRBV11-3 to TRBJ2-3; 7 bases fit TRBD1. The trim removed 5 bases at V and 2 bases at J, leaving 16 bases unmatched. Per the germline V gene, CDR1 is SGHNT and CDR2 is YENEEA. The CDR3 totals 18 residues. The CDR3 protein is CASSGNPTDRYITDTQYF. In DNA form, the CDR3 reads TGTGCCAGCAGCGGAAACCCCACGGACAGGTATATCACAGATACGCAGTATTTT.

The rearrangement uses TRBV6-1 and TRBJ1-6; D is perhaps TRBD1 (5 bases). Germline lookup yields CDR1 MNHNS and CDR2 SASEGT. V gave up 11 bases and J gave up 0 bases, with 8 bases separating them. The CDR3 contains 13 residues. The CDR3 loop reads CAGQSSYNSPLHF. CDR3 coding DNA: TGTGCCGGACAAAGCTCCTATAATTCACCCCTCCACTTT.

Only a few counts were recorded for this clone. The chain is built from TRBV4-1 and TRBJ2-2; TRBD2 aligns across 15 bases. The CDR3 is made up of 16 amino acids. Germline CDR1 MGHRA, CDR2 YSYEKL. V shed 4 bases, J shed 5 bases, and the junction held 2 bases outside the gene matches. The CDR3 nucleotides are TGCGCCAGCAGCCGAGGACTAGCGGGAGGGACCGGGGAGCTGTTTTTT. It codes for CASSRGLAGGTGELFF.

Written as DNA, the CDR3 is TGTGCCAGCAGACAGGGGGCGAGCACTGAAGCTTTCTTT. Residues: CASRQGASTEAFF. The chain recombines TRBV7-9 with TRBJ1-1; TRBD1 aligns across 9 bases. CDR1 and CDR2 from the germline V gene are SEHNR and FQNEAQ (reference sequence). CDR3 length equals 13 residues. V trimming: 6 bases; J trimming: 4 bases; junction bases outside the gene matches: 3.

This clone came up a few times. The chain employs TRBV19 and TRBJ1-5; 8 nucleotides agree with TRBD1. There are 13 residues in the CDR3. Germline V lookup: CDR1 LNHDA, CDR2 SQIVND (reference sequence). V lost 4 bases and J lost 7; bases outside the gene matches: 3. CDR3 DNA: TGTGCCAGTAGTACAGGGGGCAGGCAGCCCCAGCATTTT. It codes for CASSTGGRQPQHF.

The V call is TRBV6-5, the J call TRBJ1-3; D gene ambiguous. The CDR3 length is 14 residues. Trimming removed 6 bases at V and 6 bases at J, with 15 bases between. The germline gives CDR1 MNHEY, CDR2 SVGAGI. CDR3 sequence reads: CASRDPMSLNTIYF. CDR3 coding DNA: TGTGCCAGCAGGGACCCCATGAGCCTAAACACCATATATTTT.

As DNA, the CDR3 is TGTGCCAGCAGCATCCACCCTAGCAACCAAAACACTGAAGCTTTCTTT. Residues: CASSIHPSNQNTEAFF. The rearrangement links TRBV27 to TRBJ1-1; D gene uncertain. The V and J ends lost 6 bases and 2 bases respectively, with 19 bases between them. This CDR3 contains 16 residues. Germline V CDR1 and CDR2: MNHEY, SMNVEV (reference sequence).

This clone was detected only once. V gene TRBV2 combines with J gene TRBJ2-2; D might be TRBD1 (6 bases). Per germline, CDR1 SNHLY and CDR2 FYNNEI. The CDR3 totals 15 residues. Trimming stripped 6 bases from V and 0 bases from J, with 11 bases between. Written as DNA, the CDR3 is TGTGCCAGCAGCGGACAGTTCTCGAACACCGGGGAGCTGTTTTTT. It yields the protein CASSGQFSNTGELFF.

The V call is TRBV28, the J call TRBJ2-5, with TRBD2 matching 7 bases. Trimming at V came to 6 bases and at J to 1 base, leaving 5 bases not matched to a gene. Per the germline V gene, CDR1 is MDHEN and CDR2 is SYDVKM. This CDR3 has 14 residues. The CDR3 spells CASREAGTQETQYF. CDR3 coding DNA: TGTGCCAGCAGGGAAGCGGGGACCCAAGAGACCCAGTACTTC.

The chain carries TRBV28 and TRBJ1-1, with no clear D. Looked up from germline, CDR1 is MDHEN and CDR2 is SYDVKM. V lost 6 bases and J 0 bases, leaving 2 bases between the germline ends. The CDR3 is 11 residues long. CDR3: CASRMNTEAFF. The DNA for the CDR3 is TGTGCCAGCAGGATGAACACTGAAGCTTTCTTT.

The CDR3 sequence: CASSFSAGGAAETQYF. Here the CDR3 DNA reads TGTGCCAGCAGCTTTTCCGCGGGAGGTGCCGCGGAGACCCAGTACTTC. This chain connects TRBV7-2 to TRBJ2-5, with 8 bases that match TRBD2. From germline, CDR1 is SGHTA and CDR2 FQGNSA. J lost 5 bases, V lost 3 bases, and 11 bases had no gene match. This CDR3 has 16 amino acids.

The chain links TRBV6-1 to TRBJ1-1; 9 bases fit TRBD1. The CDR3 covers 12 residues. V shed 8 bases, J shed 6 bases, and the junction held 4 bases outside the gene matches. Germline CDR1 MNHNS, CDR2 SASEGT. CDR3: CASGDRVSEAFF. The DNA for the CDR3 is TGTGCCAGCGGGGACAGGGTCTCTGAAGCTTTCTTT.

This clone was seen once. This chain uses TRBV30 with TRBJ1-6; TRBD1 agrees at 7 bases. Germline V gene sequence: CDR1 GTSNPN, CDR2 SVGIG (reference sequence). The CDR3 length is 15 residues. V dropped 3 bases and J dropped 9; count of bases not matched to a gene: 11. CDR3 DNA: TGTGCCTGGAGCGACAGGGCCTCGATTACTTCACCCCTCCACTTT. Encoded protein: CAWSDRASITSPLHF.

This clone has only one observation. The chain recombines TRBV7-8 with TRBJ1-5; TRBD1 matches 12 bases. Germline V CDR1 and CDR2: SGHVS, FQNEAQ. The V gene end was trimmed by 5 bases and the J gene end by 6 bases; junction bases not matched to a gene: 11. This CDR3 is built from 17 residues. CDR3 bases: TGTGCCAGCAGCCCGCCGGGACAGGGGGCGGAGAGTCAGCCCCAGCATTTT. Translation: CASSPPGQGAESQPQHF.

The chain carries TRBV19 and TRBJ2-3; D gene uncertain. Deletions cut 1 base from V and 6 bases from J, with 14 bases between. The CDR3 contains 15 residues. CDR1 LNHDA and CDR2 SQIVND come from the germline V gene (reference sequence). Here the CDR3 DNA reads TGTGCCAGTAGTATAGTCCCAGGTCCCGCGGATACGCAGTATTTT. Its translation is CASSIVPGPADTQYF.

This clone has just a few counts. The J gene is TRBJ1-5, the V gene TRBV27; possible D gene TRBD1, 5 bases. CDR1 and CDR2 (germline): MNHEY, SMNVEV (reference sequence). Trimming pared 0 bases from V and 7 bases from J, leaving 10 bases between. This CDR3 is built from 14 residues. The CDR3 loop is CASSLSRQGQPQHF. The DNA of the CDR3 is TGTGCCAGCAGTTTATCGAGGCAGGGCCAGCCCCAGCATTTT.

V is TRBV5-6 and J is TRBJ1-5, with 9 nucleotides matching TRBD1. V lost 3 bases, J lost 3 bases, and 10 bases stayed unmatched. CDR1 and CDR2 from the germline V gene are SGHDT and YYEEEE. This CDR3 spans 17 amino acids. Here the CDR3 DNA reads TGTGCCAGCAGCTCGGCTGGTGGACAGGGGAACAATCAGCCCCAGCATTTT. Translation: CASSSAGGQGNNQPQHF.

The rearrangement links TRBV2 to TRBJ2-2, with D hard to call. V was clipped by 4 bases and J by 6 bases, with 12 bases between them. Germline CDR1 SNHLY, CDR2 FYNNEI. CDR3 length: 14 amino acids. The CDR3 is CASSVDSFAGELFF. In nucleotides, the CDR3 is TGTGCCAGCAGTGTAGATTCTTTCGCCGGGGAGCTGTTTTTT.

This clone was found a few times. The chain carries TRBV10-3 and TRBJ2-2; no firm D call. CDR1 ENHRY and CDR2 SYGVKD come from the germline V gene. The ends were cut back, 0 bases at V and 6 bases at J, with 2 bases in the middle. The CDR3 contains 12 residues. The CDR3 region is CAISESPGELFF. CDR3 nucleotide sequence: TGTGCCATCAGTGAGTCCCCCGGGGAGCTGTTTTTT.